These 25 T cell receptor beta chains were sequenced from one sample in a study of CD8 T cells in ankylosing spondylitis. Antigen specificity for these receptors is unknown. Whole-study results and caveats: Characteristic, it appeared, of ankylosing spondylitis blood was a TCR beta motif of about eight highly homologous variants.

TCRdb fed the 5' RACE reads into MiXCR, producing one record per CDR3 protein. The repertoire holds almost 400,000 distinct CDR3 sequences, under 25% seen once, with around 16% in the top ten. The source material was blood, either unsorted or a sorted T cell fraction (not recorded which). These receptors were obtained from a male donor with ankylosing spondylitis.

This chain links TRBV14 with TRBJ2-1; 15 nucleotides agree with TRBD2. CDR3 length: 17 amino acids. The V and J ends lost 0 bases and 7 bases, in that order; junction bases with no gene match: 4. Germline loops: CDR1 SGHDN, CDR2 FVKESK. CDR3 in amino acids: CASSQDWGLAGGNEQFF. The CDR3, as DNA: TGTGCCAGCAGCCAAGATTGGGGACTAGCGGGAGGAAATGAGCAGTTCTTC.

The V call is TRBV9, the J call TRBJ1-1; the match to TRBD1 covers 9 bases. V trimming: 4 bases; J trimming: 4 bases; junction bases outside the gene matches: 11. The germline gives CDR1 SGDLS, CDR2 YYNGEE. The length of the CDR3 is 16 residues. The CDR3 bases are TGTGCCAGCAGCCCAAACACCGGGACAGGGATCACTGAAGCTTTCTTT. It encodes CASSPNTGTGITEAFF.

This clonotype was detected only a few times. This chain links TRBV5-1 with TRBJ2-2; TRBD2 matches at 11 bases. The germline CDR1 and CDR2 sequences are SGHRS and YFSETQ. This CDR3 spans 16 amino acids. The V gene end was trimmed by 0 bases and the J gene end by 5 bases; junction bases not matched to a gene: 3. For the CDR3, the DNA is TGCGCCAGCAGCTTGGGAACTAGCGGGAGTACCGGGGAGCTGTTTTTT. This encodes CASSLGTSGSTGELFF.

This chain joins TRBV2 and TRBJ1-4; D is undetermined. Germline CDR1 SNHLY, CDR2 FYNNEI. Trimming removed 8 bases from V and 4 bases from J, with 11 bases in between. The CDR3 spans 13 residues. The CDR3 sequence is CASGGRINEKLFF. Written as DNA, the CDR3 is TGTGCCAGCGGAGGACGGATTAATGAAAAACTGTTTTTT.

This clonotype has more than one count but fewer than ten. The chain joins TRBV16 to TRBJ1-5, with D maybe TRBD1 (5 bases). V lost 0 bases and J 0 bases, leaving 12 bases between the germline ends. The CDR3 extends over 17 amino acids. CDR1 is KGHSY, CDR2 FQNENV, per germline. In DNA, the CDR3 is TGTGCCAGCAGCCAATCGGCGGGGGGATATAGCAATCAGCCCCAGCATTTT. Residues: CASSQSAGGYSNQPQHF.

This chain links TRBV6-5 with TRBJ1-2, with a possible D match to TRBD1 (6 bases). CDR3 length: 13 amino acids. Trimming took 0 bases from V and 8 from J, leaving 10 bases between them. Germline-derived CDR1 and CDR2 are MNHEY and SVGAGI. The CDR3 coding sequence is TGTGCCAGCAGTTACTCTGCAGGGGTCGGCTACACCTTC. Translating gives CASSYSAGVGYTF.

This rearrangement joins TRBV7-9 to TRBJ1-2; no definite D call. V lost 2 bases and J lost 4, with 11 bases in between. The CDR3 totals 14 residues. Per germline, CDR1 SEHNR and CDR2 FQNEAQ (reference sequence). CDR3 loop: CASSLLAGSYGYTF. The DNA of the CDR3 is TGTGCCAGCAGCTTATTGGCGGGCAGCTATGGCTACACCTTC.

The CDR3 nucleotides are TGTGCCAGCAGTGGCGACAGGGGGTCCTACGAGCAGTACTTC. It codes for CASSGDRGSYEQYF. The genes are TRBV2 and TRBJ2-7, with 9 bases matching TRBD1. V was pared by 4 bases and J by 1 base, with 2 bases of the junction left unmatched. The CDR3 runs 14 residues. CDR1 and CDR2 from the germline V gene are SNHLY and FYNNEI.

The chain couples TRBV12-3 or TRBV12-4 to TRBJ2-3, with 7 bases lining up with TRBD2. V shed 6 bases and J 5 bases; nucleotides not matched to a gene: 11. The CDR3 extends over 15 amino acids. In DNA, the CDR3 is TGTGCCAGCAGATACCCAGGGAGGGTGCGAGATACGCAGTATTTT. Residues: CASRYPGRVRDTQYF.

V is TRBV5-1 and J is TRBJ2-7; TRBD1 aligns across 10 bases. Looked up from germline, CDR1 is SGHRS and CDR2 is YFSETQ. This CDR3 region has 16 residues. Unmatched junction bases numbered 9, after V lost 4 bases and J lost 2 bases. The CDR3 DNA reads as TGCGCCAGCAGCGTTAACCCGGGACAGGGGACCTACGAGCAGTACTTC. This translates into CASSVNPGQGTYEQYF.

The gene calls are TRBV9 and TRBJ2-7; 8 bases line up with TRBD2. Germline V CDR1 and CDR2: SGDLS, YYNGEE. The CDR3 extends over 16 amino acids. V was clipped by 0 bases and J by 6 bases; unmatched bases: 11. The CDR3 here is CASSVAGRGGMGEQYF. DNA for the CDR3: TGTGCCAGCAGCGTAGCCGGGAGGGGGGGAATGGGCGAGCAGTACTTC.

CDR3 region: CASSLDREYGNTIYF. The CDR3 nucleotides read TGTGCCAGCAGCCTAGACAGGGAATACGGAAACACCATATATTTT. The chain couples TRBV4-2 to TRBJ1-3, with 7 nucleotides matching TRBD1. This CDR3 has 15 residues. V gave up 4 bases and J gave up 4 bases; unmatched junction bases: 7. Germline CDR1 LGHNA, CDR2 YNFKEQ.

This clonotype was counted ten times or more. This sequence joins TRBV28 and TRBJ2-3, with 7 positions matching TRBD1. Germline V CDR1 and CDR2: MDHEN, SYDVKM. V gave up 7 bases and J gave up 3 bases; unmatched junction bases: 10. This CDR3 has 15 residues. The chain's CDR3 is CASMVEGAGTDTQYF. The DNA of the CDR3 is TGTGCCAGCATGGTTGAGGGGGCAGGGACAGATACGCAGTATTTT.

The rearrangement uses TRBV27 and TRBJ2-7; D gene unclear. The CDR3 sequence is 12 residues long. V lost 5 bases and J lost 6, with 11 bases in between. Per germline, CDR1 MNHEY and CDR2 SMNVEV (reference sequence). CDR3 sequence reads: CASSPPVGEQYF. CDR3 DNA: TGTGCCAGCAGTCCACCAGTAGGCGAGCAGTACTTC.

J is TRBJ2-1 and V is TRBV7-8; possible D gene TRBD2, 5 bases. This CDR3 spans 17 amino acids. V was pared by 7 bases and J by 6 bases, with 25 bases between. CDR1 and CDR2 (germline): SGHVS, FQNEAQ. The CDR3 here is CASTIGTGVAISNEQFF. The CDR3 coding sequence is TGTGCCAGCACCATCGGCACTGGGGTAGCGATCAGCAATGAGCAGTTCTTC. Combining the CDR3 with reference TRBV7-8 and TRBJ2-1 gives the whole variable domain GAGVSQSPRYKVAKRGQDVALRCDPISGHVSLFWYQQALGQGPEFLTYFQNEAQLDKSGLPSDRFFAERPEGSVSTLKIQRTQQEDSAVYLCASTIGTGVAISNEQFFGPGTRLTVL.

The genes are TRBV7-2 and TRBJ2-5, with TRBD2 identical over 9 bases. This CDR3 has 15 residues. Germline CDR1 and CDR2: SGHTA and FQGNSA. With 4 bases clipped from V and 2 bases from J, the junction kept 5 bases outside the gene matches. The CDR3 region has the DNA TGTGCCAGCAGCTGGAGTAGCGGGAGTCAAGAGACCCAGTACTTC. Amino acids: CASSWSSGSQETQYF.

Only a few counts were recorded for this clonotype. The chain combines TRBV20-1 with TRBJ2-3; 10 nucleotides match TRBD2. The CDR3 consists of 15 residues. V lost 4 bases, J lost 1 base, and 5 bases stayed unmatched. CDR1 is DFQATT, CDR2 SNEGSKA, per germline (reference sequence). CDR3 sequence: CSAIQGTSGTDTQYF. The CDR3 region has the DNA TGCAGTGCTATTCAAGGGACTAGCGGCACAGATACGCAGTATTTT.

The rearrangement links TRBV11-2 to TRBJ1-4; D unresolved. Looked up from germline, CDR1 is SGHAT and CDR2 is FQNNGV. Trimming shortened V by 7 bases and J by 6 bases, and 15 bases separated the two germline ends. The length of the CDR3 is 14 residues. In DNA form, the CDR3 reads TGTGCCAGCACCCTTAATACCGACGATGAAAAACTGTTTTTT. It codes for CASTLNTDDEKLFF. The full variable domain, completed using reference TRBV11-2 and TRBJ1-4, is EAGVAQSPRYKIIEKRQSVAFWCNPISGHATLYWYQQILGQGPKLLIQFQNNGVVDDSQLPKDRFSAERLKGVDSTLKIQPAKLEDSAVYLCASTLNTDDEKLFFGSGTQLSVL.

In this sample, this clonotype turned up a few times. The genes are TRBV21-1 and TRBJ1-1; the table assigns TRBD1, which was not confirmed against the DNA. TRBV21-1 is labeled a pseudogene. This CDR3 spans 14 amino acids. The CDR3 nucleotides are TGTGCCAGCAGCGACAGATCCGAACCAACTGAAGCTTTCTTT. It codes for CASSDRSEPTEAFF.

The chain's CDR3 is CASSFVGQTTHGYTF. For the CDR3, the DNA is TGTGCCAGCAGCTTTGTGGGACAGACCACCCATGGCTACACCTTC. This chain links TRBV5-6 with TRBJ1-2, with TRBD1 matching over 7 bases. After removal of 2 bases from V and 6 bases from J, the junction contained 10 bases not matched to a gene. This CDR3 has 15 amino acids. CDR1 and CDR2 (germline): SGHDT, YYEEEE. The complete variable domain, with remaining parts taken from reference TRBV5-6 and TRBJ1-2, reads DAGVTQSPTHLIKTRGQQVTLRCSPKSGHDTVSWYQQALGQGPQFIFQYYEEEERQRGNFPDRFSGHQFPNYSSELNVNALLLGDSALYLCASSFVGQTTHGYTFGSGTRLTVV.

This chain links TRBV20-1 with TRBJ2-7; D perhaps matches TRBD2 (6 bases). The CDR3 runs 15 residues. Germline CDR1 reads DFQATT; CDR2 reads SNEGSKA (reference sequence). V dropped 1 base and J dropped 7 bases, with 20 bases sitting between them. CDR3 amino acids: CSARVAGRTEGEQYF. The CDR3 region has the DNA TGCAGTGCTAGAGTTGCGGGGAGAACCGAGGGGGAGCAGTACTTC.

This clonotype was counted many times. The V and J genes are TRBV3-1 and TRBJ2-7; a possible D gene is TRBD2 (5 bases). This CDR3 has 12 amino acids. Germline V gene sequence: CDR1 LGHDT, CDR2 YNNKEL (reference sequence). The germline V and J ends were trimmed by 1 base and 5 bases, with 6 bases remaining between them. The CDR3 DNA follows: TGTGCCAGCAGCCAAGCGGGAAACGAGCAGTACTTC. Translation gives CASSQAGNEQYF.

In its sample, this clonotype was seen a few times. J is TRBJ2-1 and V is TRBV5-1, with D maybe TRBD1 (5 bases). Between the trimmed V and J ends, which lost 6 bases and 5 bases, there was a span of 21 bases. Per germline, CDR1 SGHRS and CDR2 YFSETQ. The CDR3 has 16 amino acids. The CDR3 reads CASTASVGHSDNEQFF. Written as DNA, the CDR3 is TGCGCCAGCACCGCTTCGGTCGGACACAGTGACAATGAGCAGTTCTTC.

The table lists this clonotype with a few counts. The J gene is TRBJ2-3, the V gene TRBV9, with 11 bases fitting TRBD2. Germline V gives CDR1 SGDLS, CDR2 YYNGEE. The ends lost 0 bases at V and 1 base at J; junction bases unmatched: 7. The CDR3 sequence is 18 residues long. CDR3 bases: TGTGCCAGCAGCGTAGATACTAGCGGGAGTTACGGCACAGATACGCAGTATTTT. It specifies CASSVDTSGSYGTDTQYF.

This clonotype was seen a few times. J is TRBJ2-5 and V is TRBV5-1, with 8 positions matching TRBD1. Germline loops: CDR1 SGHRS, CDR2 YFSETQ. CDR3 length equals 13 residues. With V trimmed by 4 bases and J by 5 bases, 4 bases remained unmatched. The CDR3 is CASSGYRGETQYF. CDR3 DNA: TGCGCCAGCAGCGGATACAGGGGGGAGACCCAGTACTTC.